The 25 T cell receptor beta chains given below trace back to one sample, sequenced in a study of beta chain features in type 1 diabetes. The study, taken as a whole, reports: Shortening of TCRB CDR3s, moderate but significant, appeared in all four CD4+ subsets of Type 1 diabetes patients.

No antigens are known for them. As every portion of the isolated RNA was reverse transcribed, the sequencing read expressed TCRB transcripts. The data were produced by immunoSEQ multiplex PCR, yet TCRdb's version contains in-frame clones alone and is incomplete. The sample lists roughly 730,000 clones, 13% seen once, with approximately 0.022% in the top ten. The sequencing input was naive CD4+ T cells from blood. The source is a man younger than 30 with type 1 diabetes.

The chain combines TRBV2 with TRBJ1-5; D ambiguous. The germline gives CDR1 SNHLY, CDR2 FYNNEI. This CDR3 spans 15 amino acids. Deletions cut 3 bases from V and 0 bases from J, with 9 bases between. The CDR3 bases are TGTGCCAGCAGTGAGGGTGTGTATAGCAATCAGCCCCAGCATTTT. The encoded protein is CASSEGVYSNQPQHF.

The chain couples TRBV19 to TRBJ2-1; 8 bases are a match to TRBD2. The CDR3 is 15 amino acids. Germline V lookup: CDR1 LNHDA, CDR2 SQIVND (reference sequence). Trimming cost V 5 bases and J 13 bases; bases outside gene matches: 16. Here the CDR3 DNA reads TGTGCCAGTAGTCCGGGCTGGGGAAGCGGGGGCCCTCAGTTCTTC. Amino acids: CASSPGWGSGGPQFF.

This clone was seen only a few times. The chain has TRBV28 and TRBJ2-1; TRBD2 matches at 12 bases. Losses at the gene ends were 6 bases for V and 5 bases for J; bases not matched to a gene: 5. In germline, CDR1 is MDHEN, CDR2 SYDVKM. The CDR3 has 15 residues. DNA of the CDR3: TGTGCCAGCAGACTAGCGGGGGGACAACACAATGAGCAGTTCTTC. Translated: CASRLAGGQHNEQFF. Drawing the rest from reference TRBV28 and TRBJ2-1, the complete variable domain is DVKVTQSSRYLVKRTGEKVFLECVQDMDHENMFWYRQDPGLGLRLIYFSYDVKMKEKGDIPEGYSVSREKKERFSLILESASTNQTSMYLCASRLAGGQHNEQFFGPGTRLTVL.

The J gene is TRBJ1-4, the V gene TRBV7-8; TRBD1 aligns across 8 bases. V was pared by 3 bases and J by 5 bases, with 8 bases of the junction left unmatched. Germline values: CDR1 SGHVS, CDR2 FQNEAQ. The CDR3 sequence is 16 residues long. This chain's CDR3 is CASSFAGTGPNEKLFF. The CDR3 bases are TGTGCCAGCAGCTTCGCCGGGACAGGTCCAAATGAAAAACTGTTTTTT.

The V gene is TRBV4-2, the J gene TRBJ2-3; 12 bases agree with TRBD1. The germline V gene encodes CDR1 LGHNA and CDR2 YNFKEQ. CDR3 length equals 17 residues. V lost 0 bases and J lost 1; bases outside the gene matches: 2. As DNA, the CDR3 is TGTGCCAGCAGCCAAGAGGGACAGGGGGCAGGCACAGATACGCAGTATTTT. Translated, it gives CASSQEGQGAGTDTQYF.

This clone was seen ten or more times. This chain connects TRBV7-2 to TRBJ2-3; the match to TRBD2 covers 15 bases. This CDR3 contains 16 residues. Trimming at V came to 4 bases and at J to 10 bases, leaving 9 bases not matched to a gene. Germline assignment: CDR1 SGHTA and CDR2 FQGNSA. The CDR3 bases are TGTGCCAGCAGCTACGCAGCTGGACTAGCGGGGGGGCCGCAGTATTTT. Protein sequence: CASSYAAGLAGGPQYF. Using reference TRBV7-2 and TRBJ2-3 for the parts outside the CDR3, the full variable domain is GAGVSQSPSNKVTEKGKDVELRCDPISGHTALYWYRQSLGQGLEFLIYFQGNSAPDKSGLPSDRFSAERTGGSVSTLTIQRTQQEDSAVYLCASSYAAGLAGGPQYFGPGTRLTVL.

The chain combines TRBV7-9 with TRBJ1-2; 7 bases match TRBD1. The V segment lost 3 bases and the J segment 1 base; nucleotides outside the gene matches: 5. This CDR3 has 15 amino acids. Germline CDR1 SEHNR, CDR2 FQNEAQ (reference sequence). In DNA, the CDR3 is TGTGCCAGCAGCTTCGGGACAGACGGTAACTATGGCTACACCTTC. Amino acid sequence: CASSFGTDGNYGYTF.

J is TRBJ2-1 and V is TRBV4-1; D is perhaps TRBD1 or TRBD2 (5 bases each). V lost 3 bases, J lost 9 bases, and 18 bases lay in between. The CDR3 has 15 amino acids. Germline loops: CDR1 MGHRA, CDR2 YSYEKL. DNA for the CDR3: TGCGCCAGCAGCCAGGACACTAGGGTACAAGGTGAGCAGTTCTTC. This gives the protein CASSQDTRVQGEQFF.

Here the CDR3 DNA reads TGCGCCAGCAGCTTGGTAACTAGCACAGATACGCAGTATTTT. As protein: CASSLVTSTDTQYF. The rearrangement links TRBV5-1 to TRBJ2-3; D is ambiguous. The CDR3 has 14 amino acids. In germline, CDR1 is SGHRS, CDR2 YFSETQ. The V and J ends lost 0 bases and 0 bases respectively, with 5 bases between them.

V and J are TRBV11-2 and TRBJ1-3; D might be TRBD1 (5 bases). The CDR3 contains 13 residues. Germline-derived CDR1 and CDR2 are SGHAT and FQNNGV. V gave up 4 bases and J gave up 7 bases, with 11 bases separating them. The CDR3 spells CASSSLRVNTIYF. The CDR3 region has the DNA TGTGCCAGCAGCTCCCTCAGGGTGAACACCATATATTTT.

This clone has only a few counts. The chain joins TRBV4-1 to TRBJ2-5; 11 nucleotides match TRBD2. Germline V gene data show CDR1 as MGHRA and CDR2 as YSYEKL. CDR3 length: 17 residues. The J segment lost 5 bases and the V segment lost 0 bases, leaving 8 bases of the junction unmatched. The CDR3 sequence: CASSQEVTSGGRETQYF. For the CDR3, the DNA is TGCGCCAGCAGCCAAGAGGTTACTAGCGGGGGAAGGGAGACCCAGTACTTC.

This clone appeared a few times. The chain combines TRBV29-1 with TRBJ1-1, with a tentative D call TRBD1 (6 bases). The CDR3 is 13 amino acids. The V and J ends lost 6 bases and 0 bases respectively, with 11 bases between them. The germline V gene has CDR1 SQVTM and CDR2 ANQGSEA. The CDR3 loop is CSVVTGMNTEAFF. The DNA for the CDR3 is TGCAGCGTAGTGACAGGAATGAACACTGAAGCTTTCTTT.

In this sample, this clone turned up once. CDR3 sequence: CASSRRDNSPLHF. CDR3 DNA: TGTGCCAGCAGCCGACGGGATAATTCACCCCTCCACTTT. This chain links TRBV2 with TRBJ1-6; no clear D. The V gene lost 6 bases and the J gene lost 5 bases, with 8 bases spanning the gap. CDR3 length equals 13 residues. Germline V gene lookup returns CDR1 SNHLY and CDR2 FYNNEI.

The J gene is TRBJ1-2, the V gene TRBV29-1; the D gene is possibly TRBD1 (5 bases). The germline V gene has CDR1 SQVTM and CDR2 ANQGSEA. Trimming removed 4 bases from V and 4 bases from J, with 7 bases in between. The CDR3 is 11 amino acids. The CDR3 DNA reads TGCAGCGTTGGACAGCTCTATGGCTACACCTTC. It specifies CSVGQLYGYTF.

This rearrangement joins TRBV30 to TRBJ2-5, with 12 nucleotides matching TRBD2. This CDR3 has 16 residues. In germline, CDR1 is GTSNPN, CDR2 SVGIG (reference sequence). The trim removed 2 bases at V and 5 bases at J, leaving 9 bases unmatched. DNA for the CDR3: TGTGCCTGGAGTCTTGGACTAGCGGGGAGGTGGGAGACCCAGTACTTC. Its protein is CAWSLGLAGRWETQYF. Complete variable domain (other parts from reference TRBV30 and TRBJ2-5): SQTIHQWPATLVQPVGSPLSLECTVEGTSNPNLYWYRQAAGRGLQLLFYSVGIGQISSEVPQNLSASRPQDRQFILSSKKLLLSDSGFYLCAWSLGLAGRWETQYFGPGTRLLVL.

The J gene is TRBJ1-5, the V gene TRBV30; possible D gene TRBD1, 5 bases. The germline V gene encodes CDR1 GTSNPN and CDR2 SVGIG (reference sequence). The V gene lost 5 bases and the J gene lost 5 bases, with 16 bases spanning the gap. The CDR3 is 14 amino acids. The CDR3 loop is CAWAPTGLDQPQHF. In DNA, the CDR3 is TGTGCCTGGGCTCCTACAGGTCTAGATCAGCCCCAGCATTTT. The full variable domain, rest sourced from reference TRBV30 and TRBJ1-5, is SQTIHQWPATLVQPVGSPLSLECTVEGTSNPNLYWYRQAAGRGLQLLFYSVGIGQISSEVPQNLSASRPQDRQFILSSKKLLLSDSGFYLCAWAPTGLDQPQHFGDGTRLSIL.

This clone turned up a few times. The rearrangement uses TRBV18 and TRBJ2-3; 9 nucleotides agree with TRBD1. Trimming at V came to 3 bases and at J to 11 bases, leaving 3 bases not matched to a gene. Germline CDR1 and CDR2: KGHSH and LQKENI. This CDR3 is 12 amino acids long. The CDR3 protein is CASSPGQGGQYF. The CDR3 DNA reads as TGTGCCAGCTCACCGGGACAGGGAGGGCAGTATTTT.

The chain is built from TRBV6-4 and TRBJ1-1; D unresolved. Germline V gene data show CDR1 as MRHNA and CDR2 as SNTAGT. This CDR3 is 14 amino acids long. V was pared by 6 bases and J by 1 base, with 12 bases between. The CDR3 nucleotides read TGTGCCAGCAGCGCCCAGGAGGGGAACACTGAAGCTTTCTTT. This codes for CASSAQEGNTEAFF.

The table lists this clone with a few counts. CDR3 sequence reads: CSASPGAFF. In nucleotides, the CDR3 is TGCAGTGCTTCCCCAGGAGCTTTCTTT. V and J are TRBV20-1 and TRBJ1-1; D remains ambiguous. The CDR3 loop spans 9 amino acids. Germline CDR1 DFQATT, CDR2 SNEGSKA (reference sequence). Trimming took off 5 bases at V and 10 bases at J, with 8 bases between the two ends.

The gene calls are TRBV5-6 and TRBJ2-4, with D possibly being TRBD1 (6 bases). Germline-derived CDR1 and CDR2 are SGHDT and YYEEEE. V lost 0 bases, J lost 6 bases, and 13 bases lay in between. The CDR3 has 15 residues. CDR3 residues: CASSLAGQGRNIQYF. CDR3 DNA: TGTGCCAGCAGCTTGGCCGGTCAGGGGAGAAACATTCAGTACTTC.

The sample holds a few counts of this clone. V and J are TRBV14 and TRBJ1-1; D is possibly TRBD1 (5 bases). V was cut by 4 bases and J by 0 bases, with 9 bases left in between. Germline V lookup: CDR1 SGHDN, CDR2 FVKESK. CDR3 length: 14 amino acids. CDR3 sequence: CASSLRGLNTEAFF. DNA of the CDR3: TGTGCCAGCAGCCTGAGGGGCTTGAACACTGAAGCTTTCTTT.

This clone was counted a few times. The chain carries TRBV30 and TRBJ2-5; 9 bases match TRBD2. CDR1 is GTSNPN, CDR2 SVGIG, per germline (reference sequence). This CDR3 contains 14 residues. J lost 2 bases, V lost 5 bases, and 6 bases had no gene match. For the CDR3, the DNA is TGTGCCTGGCGGCTAGCGGGGAAACAAGAGACCCAGTACTTC. It specifies CAWRLAGKQETQYF.

This chain links TRBV14 with TRBJ1-2; 8 positions agree with TRBD1. Germline loops: CDR1 SGHDN, CDR2 FVKESK. After removal of 0 bases from V and 2 bases from J, the junction contained 8 bases not matched to a gene. This CDR3 comprises 17 residues. In DNA form, the CDR3 reads TGTGCCAGCAGCCAAGATAACAGGGGGAAGACCAACTATGGCTACACCTTC. As protein: CASSQDNRGKTNYGYTF.

The J gene is TRBJ2-5, the V gene TRBV9, with 9 positions matching TRBD2. The CDR3 runs to 18 residues. The germline V gene encodes CDR1 SGDLS and CDR2 YYNGEE. V lost 4 bases and J lost 2; bases outside the gene matches: 15. CDR3 region: CASSSPLGSGGGQETQYF. The CDR3 coding sequence is TGTGCCAGCAGCTCTCCCCTGGGTAGCGGGGGAGGACAAGAGACCCAGTACTTC.

This clone appeared a few times. The chain joins TRBV19 to TRBJ2-5; D may correspond to TRBD1 or TRBD2 (5 bases each). V lost 4 bases, J lost 0 bases, and 9 bases lay in between. CDR1 is LNHDA and CDR2 is SQIVND in the germline V gene (reference sequence). CDR3 size: 14 residues. The CDR3 loop reads CASSTGPDQETQYF. The CDR3 DNA reads TGTGCCAGTAGTACGGGGCCTGACCAAGAGACCCAGTACTTC.